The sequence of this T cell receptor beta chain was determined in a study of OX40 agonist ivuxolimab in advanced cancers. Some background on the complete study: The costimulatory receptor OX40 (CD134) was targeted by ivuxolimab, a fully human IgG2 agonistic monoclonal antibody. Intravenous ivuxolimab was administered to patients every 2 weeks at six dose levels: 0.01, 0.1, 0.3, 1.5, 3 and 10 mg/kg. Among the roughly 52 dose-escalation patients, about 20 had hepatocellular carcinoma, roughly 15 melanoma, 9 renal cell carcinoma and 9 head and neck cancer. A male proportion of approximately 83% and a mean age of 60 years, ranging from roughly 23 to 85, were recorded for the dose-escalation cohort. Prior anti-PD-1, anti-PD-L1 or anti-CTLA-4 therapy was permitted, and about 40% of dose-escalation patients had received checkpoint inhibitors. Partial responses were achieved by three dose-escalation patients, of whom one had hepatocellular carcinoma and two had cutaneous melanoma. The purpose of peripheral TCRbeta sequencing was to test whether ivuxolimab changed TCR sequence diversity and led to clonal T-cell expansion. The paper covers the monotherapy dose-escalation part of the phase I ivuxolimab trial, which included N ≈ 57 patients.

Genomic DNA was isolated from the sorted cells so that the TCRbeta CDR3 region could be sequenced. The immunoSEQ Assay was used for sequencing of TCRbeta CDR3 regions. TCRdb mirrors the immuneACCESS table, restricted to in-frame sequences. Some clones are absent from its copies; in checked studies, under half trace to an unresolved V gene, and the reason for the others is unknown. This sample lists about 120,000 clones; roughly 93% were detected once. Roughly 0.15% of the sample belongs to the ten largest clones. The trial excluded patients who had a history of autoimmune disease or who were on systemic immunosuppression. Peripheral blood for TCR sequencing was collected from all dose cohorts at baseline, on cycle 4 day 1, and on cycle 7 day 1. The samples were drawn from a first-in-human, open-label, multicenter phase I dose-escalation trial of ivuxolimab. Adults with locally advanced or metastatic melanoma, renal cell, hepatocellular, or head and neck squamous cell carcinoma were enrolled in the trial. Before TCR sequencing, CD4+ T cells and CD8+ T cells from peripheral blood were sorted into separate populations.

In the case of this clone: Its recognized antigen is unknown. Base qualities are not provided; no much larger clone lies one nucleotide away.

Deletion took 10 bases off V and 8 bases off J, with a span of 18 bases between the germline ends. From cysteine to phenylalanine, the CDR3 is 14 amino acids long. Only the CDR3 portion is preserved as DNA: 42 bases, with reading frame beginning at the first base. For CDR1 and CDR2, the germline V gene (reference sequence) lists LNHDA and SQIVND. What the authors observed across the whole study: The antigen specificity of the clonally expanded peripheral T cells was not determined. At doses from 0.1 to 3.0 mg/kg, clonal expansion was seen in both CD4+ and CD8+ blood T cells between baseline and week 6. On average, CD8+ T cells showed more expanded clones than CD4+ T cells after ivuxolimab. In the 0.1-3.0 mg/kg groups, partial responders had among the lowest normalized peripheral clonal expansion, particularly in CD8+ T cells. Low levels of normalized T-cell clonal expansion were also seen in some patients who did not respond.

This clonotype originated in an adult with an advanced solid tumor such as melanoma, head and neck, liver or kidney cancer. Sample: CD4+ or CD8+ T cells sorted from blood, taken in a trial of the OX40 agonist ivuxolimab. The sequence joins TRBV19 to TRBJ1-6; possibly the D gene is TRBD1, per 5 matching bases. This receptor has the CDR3 CATSEVQGYSPLHF. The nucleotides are TGTGCCACCTCTGAAGTGCAGGGTTATTCACCCCTCCACTTT.